These T cell receptor beta chains were read from a single sample in a study of CD8+ T cells in alopecia areata. Assay used: immunoSEQ multiplex PCR; TCRdb lists only in-frame clones, some missing. The table lists 95,000 to 150,000 clones, 53% of them singletons. This specimen was CD4+ T cells sorted from blood, taken at week 4, from a patient treated with tofacitinib. The receptors were sampled from a human donor with alopecia areata. Both conserved end residues are part of each CDR3. Fields, in order: J gene, clone size, D gene, V gene, CDR3 DNA, CDR3 protein. A D gene is named only where the DNA matches it firmly. Not every row has a clone size; where given, it reads once, few, many or a size class.

>TRBJ2-1|few|TRBD2|TRBV30
TGTGCCTGGAGCGTAAGCGGGGGAAGAACCAATGAGCAGTTCTTC
CAWSVSGGRTNEQFF
>TRBJ2-5|NA|NA|TRBV29-1
TGCAGCGTTGATATCCAGGTCCAAGAGACCCAGTACTTC
CSVDIQVQETQYF
>TRBJ2-2|NA|NA|TRBV27
TGTGCCAGCAGTTTGGCCAGTACCACCGGGGAGCTGTTTTTT
CASSLASTTGELFF
>TRBJ2-5|NA|TRBD2|TRBV5-1
TGCGCCAGCAGCTGGACTAGTGACGAGACCCAGTACTTC
CASSWTSDETQYF
>TRBJ1-1|once|NA|TRBV29-1
TGCAGCGGCTACATGAACACTGAAGCTTTCTTT
CSGYMNTEAFF
>TRBJ2-3|NA|TRBD2|TRBV5-4
TGTGCCAGCAGCTTTGAACTAGCGGGAGAACCCCTCACAGATACGCAGTATTTT
CASSFELAGEPLTDTQYF
>TRBJ2-3|NA|TRBD1|TRBV29-1
TGCAGCGTTGAAGATGAGACAGGGGGAACAGATACGCAGTATTTT
CSVEDETGGTDTQYF
>TRBJ2-3|few|TRBD1|TRBV6-6
TGTGCCAGCAGTCCCCGGGACAGAACCACAGATACGCAGTATTTT
CASSPRDRTTDTQYF
>TRBJ1-1|NA|NA|TRBV5-1
TGCGCCAGCAGCTTGGGACAACAGGTGAACACTGAAGCTTTCTTT
CASSLGQQVNTEAFF
>TRBJ2-7|NA|TRBD2|TRBV7-8
TGTGCCAGCAGCCCGGGGAGGGTTGGCTACGAGCAGTACTTC
CASSPGRVGYEQYF
>TRBJ2-1|few|NA|TRBV15
TGTGCCACCAGCCCTATCGGGGGAGTGAGGTCCTACAATGAGCAGTTCTTC
CATSPIGGVRSYNEQFF
>TRBJ2-4|NA|NA|TRBV28
TGTGCCAGCAGTTTAGGAGTAGCCAAAAACATTCAGTACTTC
CASSLGVAKNIQYF
>TRBJ1-2|NA|NA|TRBV5-1
TGCGCCAGCAGCTTGGATGGGTCAGGGTCTCAAATCGGATATGGCTACACCTTC
CASSLDGSGSQIGYGYTF
>TRBJ1-5|NA|NA|TRBV7-2
TGTGCCAGCAGCTTAGTCAGGGGAGGTCAGCCCCAGCATTTT
CASSLVRGGQPQHF
>TRBJ2-4|NA|NA|TRBV20-1
TGCAGCTCATATTATGAGGGCATTCAGTACTTC
CSSYYEGIQYF
>TRBJ2-2|NA|TRBD2|TRBV9
TGTGCCAGCAGCCCCCTAGGAGCGGGAAACACCGGGGAGCTGTTTTTT
CASSPLGAGNTGELFF
>TRBJ1-2|many|TRBD1|TRBV2
TGTGCCAGCAGTTCAGACAGGGTGGACTATGGCTACACCTTC
CASSSDRVDYGYTF
>TRBJ2-6|NA|NA|TRBV9
TGTGCCAGCAGCGTAGTGATAGGCTCTTCTGGGGCCAACGTCCTGACTTTC
CASSVVIGSSGANVLTF
>TRBJ1-1|once|NA|TRBV9
TGTGCCAGCAGCGTAGTGTGGGGGAACACTGAAGCTTTCTTT
CASSVVWGNTEAFF
>TRBJ2-5|NA|NA|TRBV29-1
TGCAGCGTTGCAGGGGTAGTACAAGAGACCCAGTACTTC
CSVAGVVQETQYF
>TRBJ1-1|NA|NA|TRBV7-9
TGTGCCAGCAGCCGGTCTGACAGGAACACTGAAGCTTTCTTT
CASSRSDRNTEAFF
>TRBJ1-3|NA|NA|TRBV30
TGTGCCTGGAGTAAAACACAGCGAAGGACTGGAAACACCATATATTTT
CAWSKTQRRTGNTIYF
>TRBJ1-1|few|NA|TRBV6-5
TGTGCCAGCAGAACAGGGAACCTTGAAGCTTTCTTT
CASRTGNLEAFF
>TRBJ2-3|few|NA|TRBV4-1
TGCGCCAGCAGCCGACCCTCAGATACGCAGTATTTT
CASSRPSDTQYF
>TRBJ2-1|few|TRBD2|TRBV7-3
TGTGCCAGCAGCTTAAAACTAGCGGGGGCTCATGAGCAGTTCTTC
CASSLKLAGAHEQFF
>TRBJ2-1|NA|TRBD1|TRBV6-5
TGTGCCAGCAGTTACGGACAGGGGGTCCCGTTCTTC
CASSYGQGVPFF
>TRBJ2-1|few|NA|TRBV23-1
TGCGCCAGCAGTCCCGGGGGGCTAATCCACAATGAGCAGTTCTTC
CASSPGGLIHNEQFF
>TRBJ1-5|few|NA|TRBV29-1
TGCAGCGTGAAGGACGGAAGCAATCAGCCCCAGCATTTT
CSVKDGSNQPQHF
>TRBJ2-5|NA|TRBD1|TRBV5-1
TGCGCCAGCACCCAGACAGGGAAAGAGACCCAGTACTTC
CASTQTGKETQYF
>TRBJ1-1|NA|TRBD1|TRBV6-5
TGTGCCAGCAGTTATTCCGGGACAGGGGACACTGAAGCTTTCTTT
CASSYSGTGDTEAFF
>TRBJ2-3|NA|NA|TRBV25-1
TGTGCCAGCAGTGAGTACGGCCCTGGGGCAGATACGCAGTATTTT
CASSEYGPGADTQYF
>TRBJ1-5|NA|NA|TRBV29-1
TGCAGCGTGAACACCGGCAATCAGCCCCAGCATTTT
CSVNTGNQPQHF
>TRBJ2-4|few|NA|TRBV30
TGTGCCTGGAGTGTACGGGGGGCCAAAAACATTCAGTACTTC
CAWSVRGAKNIQYF
>TRBJ2-7|NA|NA|TRBV5-1
TGCGCCAGCAGCTTGGAGGGGCCCTACGAGCAGTACTTC
CASSLEGPYEQYF
>TRBJ1-2|few|TRBD1|TRBV29-1
TGCAGCGTTGAAGATAAGGGACAGGGAGATGGCTACACCTTC
CSVEDKGQGDGYTF
>TRBJ1-1|NA|NA|TRBV5-1
TGCGCCAGCAGCTTGGAGCGGCAGGAAGCTTTCTTT
CASSLERQEAFF
>TRBJ2-5|NA|NA|TRBV5-5
TGTGCCAGCAGCTCTTGGGCGACAGGAGTGGAGACCCAGTACTTC
CASSSWATGVETQYF
>TRBJ2-3|NA|TRBD2|TRBV4-2
TGTGCCAGCTCCAGTGACGGGAGGGCCCTGAGCACAGATACGCAGTATTTT
CASSSDGRALSTDTQYF
>TRBJ2-5|NA|NA|TRBV18
TGTGCCAGCTCACCACGAAGTGCTGAAGAGACCCAGTACTTC
CASSPRSAEETQYF
>TRBJ2-3|NA|NA|TRBV30
TGTGCCTGGAGTGAAACCGATACGCAGTATTTT
CAWSETDTQYF